Listed below are T cell receptor beta chains from one sample, sequenced in a study of shared clonotypes between healthy human individuals. Generated by immunoSEQ multiplex PCR, the TCRdb table keeps only in-frame clones and is missing some. The sample has 900,000 to 1,200,000 clones, 78% seen once. The sequenced sample consisted of memory CD4+ T cells from PBMCs. These receptors were taken from a young man in good health. Some clones in this sample may be carry-over from other donors' samples. Both conserved end residues are part of each CDR3. D genes are given only for firm matches. Expanded clones are given a class, and other clones once, few, many or no size at all.

CDR3aa: CASSESPILRGYGYTF; CDR3nt: TGTGCCAGCAGTGAAAGTCCGATTCTACGAGGCTATGGCTACACCTTC; abundance: .; d_gene: .; j_gene: TRBJ1-2; v_gene: TRBV2
CDR3aa: CASSISSGRSYEQYF; CDR3nt: TGTGCCAGTAGTATATCCAGCGGGAGGTCGTACGAGCAGTACTTC; abundance: .; d_gene: TRBD2; j_gene: TRBJ2-7; v_gene: TRBV19
CDR3aa: CASSVGPEQGETQYF; CDR3nt: TGTGCCAGCAGCGTGGGACCCGAACAAGGCGAGACCCAGTACTTC; abundance: .; d_gene: .; j_gene: TRBJ2-5; v_gene: TRBV9
CDR3aa: CASSFLRGLAGNTQYF; CDR3nt: TGCGCCAGCAGCTTCCTTAGGGGACTAGCGGGGAATACGCAGTATTTT; abundance: .; d_gene: TRBD2; j_gene: TRBJ2-3; v_gene: TRBV5-1
CDR3aa: CASRGARSYNEQFF; CDR3nt: TGTGCCAGCAGGGGGGCTCGCTCCTACAATGAGCAGTTCTTC; abundance: .; d_gene: .; j_gene: TRBJ2-1; v_gene: TRBV6-1
CDR3aa: CASSLLGGRKTQYF; CDR3nt: TGTGCCAGTTCCCTCTTGGGCGGGAGAAAGACCCAGTACTTC; abundance: .; d_gene: TRBD2; j_gene: TRBJ2-5; v_gene: TRBV19
CDR3aa: CAISERANTGELFF; CDR3nt: TGTGCCATCAGTGAGCGGGCTAACACCGGGGAGCTGTTTTTT; abundance: .; d_gene: .; j_gene: TRBJ2-2; v_gene: TRBV10-3
CDR3aa: CASNRVTDGYTF; CDR3nt: TGTGCCAGCAACAGGGTAACGGATGGCTACACCTTC; abundance: .; d_gene: .; j_gene: TRBJ1-2; v_gene: TRBV7-9
CDR3aa: CASSVSTGTANGYTF; CDR3nt: TGTGCCAGCAGTGTCTCTACGGGGACAGCCAATGGCTACACCTTC; abundance: .; d_gene: TRBD1; j_gene: TRBJ1-2; v_gene: TRBV2
CDR3aa: CASSVSSFGGTYQFF; CDR3nt: TGTGCCAGCAGCGTAAGTAGTTTCGGCGGGACATATCAGTTCTTC; abundance: once; d_gene: .; j_gene: TRBJ2-1; v_gene: TRBV9
CDR3aa: CASSYLSSGGAKTQYF; CDR3nt: TGTGCCAGCAGTTACTTGTCGTCAGGGGGCGCGAAGACCCAGTACTTC; abundance: .; d_gene: TRBD1; j_gene: TRBJ2-5; v_gene: TRBV6-6
CDR3aa: CASSSSRQMGRYNEQFF; CDR3nt: TGTGCCAGCAGCTCAAGCAGGCAAATGGGAAGGTACAATGAGCAGTTCTTC; abundance: .; d_gene: .; j_gene: TRBJ2-1; v_gene: TRBV7-8
CDR3aa: CASSGDGRNTEAFF; CDR3nt: TGTGCCAGCAGTGGGGATGGGCGGAACACTGAAGCTTTCTTT; abundance: .; d_gene: .; j_gene: TRBJ1-1; v_gene: TRBV6-1
CDR3aa: CASSTPGQGAEKLFF; CDR3nt: TGTGCCAGCAGTACACCGGGACAGGGGGCTGAAAAACTGTTTTTT; abundance: .; d_gene: TRBD1; j_gene: TRBJ1-4; v_gene: TRBV28
CDR3aa: CASSEWNLEGKQAVYEQYF; CDR3nt: TGTGCCAGCAGTGAATGGAATCTTGAGGGAAAACAGGCCGTCTACGAGCAGTACTTC; abundance: many; d_gene: .; j_gene: TRBJ2-7; v_gene: TRBV6-1
CDR3aa: CASRPRVLGNQPQHF; CDR3nt: TGTGCCAGTAGGCCGCGAGTATTGGGCAATCAGCCCCAGCATTTT; abundance: .; d_gene: .; j_gene: TRBJ1-5; v_gene: TRBV19
CDR3aa: CASSQAERVTDTQYF; CDR3nt: TGCGCCAGCAGCCAAGCCGAGCGAGTCACAGATACGCAGTATTTT; abundance: .; d_gene: .; j_gene: TRBJ2-3; v_gene: TRBV4-1
CDR3aa: CASSSREKTPGELFF; CDR3nt: TGTGCCAGCAGCTCCCGAGAGAAGACACCCGGGGAGCTGTTTTTT; abundance: few; d_gene: .; j_gene: TRBJ2-2; v_gene: TRBV5-4
CDR3aa: CASSLGTDLSYGYTF; CDR3nt: TGTGCCAGCAGCTTGGGGACGGACCTATCCTATGGCTACACCTTC; abundance: .; d_gene: .; j_gene: TRBJ1-2; v_gene: TRBV5-5
CDR3aa: CASSQWTGGNEKLFF; CDR3nt: TGTGCCAGCAGCCAGTGGACAGGGGGGAACGAAAAACTGTTTTTT; abundance: few; d_gene: TRBD1; j_gene: TRBJ1-4; v_gene: TRBV11-2
CDR3aa: CATSRDRRTSPTQYF; CDR3nt: TGTGCCACCAGCAGAGACCGCCGGACATCCCCTACGCAGTATTTT; abundance: .; d_gene: .; j_gene: TRBJ2-3; v_gene: TRBV15
CDR3aa: CASSFSGATGNTIYF; CDR3nt: TGTGCCAGCAGTTTTTCGGGGGCGACTGGAAACACCATATATTTT; abundance: .; d_gene: .; j_gene: TRBJ1-3; v_gene: TRBV28
CDR3aa: CASSHTPNTGELFF; CDR3nt: TGTGCCAGCAGCCATACCCCGAACACCGGGGAGCTGTTTTTT; abundance: few; d_gene: .; j_gene: TRBJ2-2; v_gene: TRBV14
CDR3aa: CASRNPTGAAEAFF; CDR3nt: TGTGCCAGCAGGAACCCGACAGGGGCCGCTGAAGCTTTCTTT; abundance: .; d_gene: TRBD1; j_gene: TRBJ1-1; v_gene: TRBV7-9
CDR3aa: CASSLFGQTNQPQHF; CDR3nt: TGTGCCAGCAGTTTATTTGGACAGACCAATCAGCCCCAGCATTTT; abundance: .; d_gene: .; j_gene: TRBJ1-5; v_gene: TRBV27